The 20 T cell receptor beta chains below come from one sample, sequenced in a study of OX40 agonist ivuxolimab in advanced cancers. Sequencing was performed with immunoSEQ multiplex PCR; in TCRdb, only in-frame clones are kept and a portion is missing. This table has 18,000 or so clones, over 60% appearing once. The material sequenced was CD4+ or CD8+ T cells sorted from blood, taken in a trial of the OX40 agonist ivuxolimab. The receptors derive from an adult with an advanced solid tumor such as melanoma, head and neck, liver or kidney cancer.

This clone was recorded only once. The gene calls are TRBV4-1 and TRBJ2-5, with 16 bases lining up with TRBD2. Germline loops: CDR1 MGHRA, CDR2 YSYEKL. This CDR3 has 18 amino acids. Trimming took 5 bases from V and 4 from J; bases not matched to a gene: 10. The CDR3 here is CASSLGLAGGQRRETQYF. The DNA for the CDR3 is TGCGCCAGCAGCTTGGGACTAGCGGGGGGGCAACGAAGAGAGACCCAGTACTTC.

This chain connects TRBV6-5 to TRBJ2-5; 8 positions agree with TRBD2. This CDR3 contains 15 residues. Germline loops: CDR1 MNHEY, CDR2 SVGAGI. J gave up 5 bases and V 6 bases, and 11 bases lay outside the gene matches. The CDR3 protein is CASSSPGTSSETQYF. The CDR3 DNA reads as TGTGCCAGCAGCTCCCCAGGGACTAGTTCGGAGACCCAGTACTTC.

There are many counts of this clone. The identical CDR3 is also encoded by other nucleotide sequences in the sample. This chain joins TRBV14 and TRBJ2-7; tentatively, D is TRBD1 or TRBD2 (6 bases each). The CDR3 runs 16 residues. Trimming removed 4 bases at V and 1 base at J, with 17 bases between. Germline CDR1 reads SGHDN; CDR2 reads FVKESK. DNA of the CDR3: TGTGCCAGCAGCCCCCGGTCGGGGGCAGTATCCTACGAGCAGTACTTC. Its translation: CASSPRSGAVSYEQYF.

Notes on this clone: The same CDR3 can be traced to other DNA sequences in this sample. The V call is TRBV5-1, the J call TRBJ2-1; the match to TRBD2 covers 8 bases. Germline V gene sequence: CDR1 SGHRS, CDR2 YFSETQ. CDR3 length: 16 residues. V gave up 0 bases and J gave up 8 bases; unmatched junction bases: 10. CDR3 protein: CASSLGVQRGIDEQFF. In nucleotides, the CDR3 is TGCGCCAGCAGCTTGGGGGTGCAGCGGGGGATCGATGAGCAGTTCTTC.

The chain has TRBV2 and TRBJ1-5; no clear D. V gave up 1 base and J gave up 0 bases, with 13 bases separating them. The CDR3 loop spans 17 amino acids. The germline V gene encodes CDR1 SNHLY and CDR2 FYNNEI. CDR3 region: CASSEDERWDSNQPQHF. In DNA, the CDR3 is TGTGCCAGCAGTGAAGATGAAAGGTGGGATAGCAATCAGCCCCAGCATTTT. The whole variable domain, filled in from reference TRBV2 and TRBJ1-5, reads EPEVTQTPSHQVTQMGQEVILRCVPISNHLYFYWYRQILGQKVEFLVSFYNNEISEKSEIFDDQFSVERPDGSNFTLKIRSTKLEDSAMYFCASSEDERWDSNQPQHFGDGTRLSIL.

V and J are TRBV2 and TRBJ2-7; TRBD1 matches at 10 bases. This CDR3 has 14 amino acids. The V gene's germline CDR1 is SNHLY and CDR2 FYNNEI. The V and J ends lost 7 bases and 7 bases, in that order; junction bases with no gene match: 10. This CDR3 is CASTPGQGEWEQYF. The CDR3 DNA reads as TGTGCCAGCACCCCAGGACAGGGGGAGTGGGAGCAGTACTTC.

In its sample, this clone was seen once. V usage is TRBV19 and J usage is TRBJ2-7; D call uncertain. Germline V CDR1 and CDR2: LNHDA, SQIVND (reference sequence). The CDR3 has 15 residues. Deletions cut 2 bases from V and 1 base from J, with 12 bases between. The DNA of the CDR3 is TGTGCCAGTAGTATAACCGCTACCGAATCCTACGAGCAGTACTTC. Its protein product is CASSITATESYEQYF.

The gene calls are TRBV7-6 and TRBJ1-4, with D uncertain. Germline CDR1 is SGHVS and CDR2 is FNYEAQ. The ends were cut back, 5 bases at V and 7 bases at J, with 17 bases in the middle. The length of the CDR3 is 15 residues. DNA of the CDR3: TGTGCCAGCAGCCCCCGTCCTGGGAATCGTGAAAAACTGTTTTTT. Amino acid sequence: CASSPRPGNREKLFF.

J is TRBJ2-2 and V is TRBV7-3, with 9 bases aligning to TRBD1. V shed 4 bases and J 4 bases; nucleotides not matched to a gene: 1. This CDR3 region has 14 residues. In germline, CDR1 is SGHTA, CDR2 FQGTGA. The CDR3 DNA reads TGTGCCAGCAGCTCGACAGGGGGCACCGGGGAGCTGTTTTTT. This encodes CASSSTGGTGELFF.

The chain combines TRBV28 with TRBJ2-7; D perhaps matches TRBD1 (5 bases). The V gene's germline CDR1 is MDHEN and CDR2 SYDVKM. V gave up 6 bases and J gave up 2 bases, with 11 bases separating them. The CDR3 loop spans 13 amino acids. CDR3 residues: CASSDQGAYEQYF. CDR3 DNA sequence: TGTGCCAGCAGCGACCAGGGTGCCTACGAGCAGTACTTC. Filled out from reference TRBV28 and TRBJ2-7, the complete variable domain reads DVKVTQSSRYLVKRTGEKVFLECVQDMDHENMFWYRQDPGLGLRLIYFSYDVKMKEKGDIPEGYSVSREKKERFSLILESASTNQTSMYLCASSDQGAYEQYFGPGTRLTVT.

The chain links TRBV7-6 to TRBJ2-1; unclear D gene. Germline V CDR1 and CDR2: SGHVS, FNYEAQ. The germline V and J ends were trimmed by 1 base and 10 bases, with 14 bases remaining between them. This CDR3 is 14 amino acids long. The CDR3 reads CASSLGSRREEQFF. CDR3 nucleotides: TGTGCCAGCAGCTTAGGGAGCAGGCGCGAGGAGCAGTTCTTC.

As concerns this clone: Relative to the germline gene, one junction end is altered; a read error may explain this. The rearrangement links TRBV7-7 to TRBJ2-5; TRBD1 aligns across 8 bases. The CDR3 covers 16 residues. The germline V gene encodes CDR1 SSHAT and CDR2 FNYEAQ (reference sequence). The CDR3 reads CASSLAPTGVQETQYF. The CDR3 region has the DNA TGTGCTAGCAGCTTAGCGCCGACAGGGGTTCAAGAGACCCAGTACTTC.

The gene calls are TRBV2 and TRBJ2-5; TRBD1 matches at 8 bases. Unmatched junction bases numbered 2, after V lost 2 bases and J lost 0 bases. CDR1 SNHLY and CDR2 FYNNEI come from the germline V gene. The CDR3 consists of 15 residues. The CDR3 DNA sequence: TGTGCCAGCAGTGAAAGGGACAGGTACCAAGAGACCCAGTACTTC. This gives the protein CASSERDRYQETQYF.

This rearrangement joins TRBV5-4 to TRBJ2-3, with no clear D. Germline V gene sequence: CDR1 SGHNT, CDR2 YYREEE (reference sequence). CDR3 length: 14 residues. V shed 5 bases and J shed 0 bases, with 10 bases lying between them. This CDR3 is CASRGGPSTDTQYF. The CDR3 nucleotides read TGTGCCAGCAGGGGCGGACCTAGCACAGATACGCAGTATTTT.

V gene TRBV13 combines with J gene TRBJ2-3; 10 bases agree with TRBD2. The germline CDR1 and CDR2 sequences are PRHDT and FYEKMQ (reference sequence). The ends lost 5 bases at V and 4 bases at J; junction bases unmatched: 6. The CDR3 contains 15 residues. CDR3 coding DNA: TGTGCCAGCAGCCCTAGCGGGGGAGGCTCAGATACGCAGTATTTT. Translating gives CASSPSGGGSDTQYF. Variable domain in full (rest from reference TRBV13 and TRBJ2-3): AAGVIQSPRHLIKEKRETATLKCYPIPRHDTVYWYQQGPGQDPQFLISFYEKMQSDKGSIPDRFSAQQFSDYHSELNMSSLELGDSALYFCASSPSGGGSDTQYFGPGTRLTVL.

J is TRBJ2-1 and V is TRBV28, with D possibly TRBD1 on 5 matching bases. V lost 4 bases, J lost 5 bases, and 15 bases lay in between. Germline values: CDR1 MDHEN, CDR2 SYDVKM. This CDR3 is built from 15 residues. CDR3 region: CASSSLGVPDNEQFF. The CDR3 DNA is TGTGCCAGCAGTTCGCTAGGGGTTCCGGACAATGAGCAGTTCTTC.

This clone came up a few times. The chain carries TRBV28 and TRBJ1-5; the match to TRBD1 covers 9 bases. From germline, CDR1 is MDHEN and CDR2 SYDVKM. The V segment lost 4 bases and the J segment 7 bases; nucleotides outside the gene matches: 5. The CDR3 covers 14 residues. DNA of the CDR3: TGTGCCAGCAGTTGGGACAGGGACGGGCAGCCCCAGCATTTT. Translating gives CASSWDRDGQPQHF.

The chain employs TRBV5-4 and TRBJ2-2, with TRBD1 matching 9 bases. Germline-derived CDR1 and CDR2 are SGHNT and YYREEE (reference sequence). V shed 4 bases and J 6 bases; nucleotides not matched to a gene: 7. The CDR3 runs to 15 residues. CDR3 residues: CASSPGQGTSGELFF. The CDR3 nucleotides are TGTGCCAGCAGCCCGGGACAGGGTACGTCCGGGGAGCTGTTTTTT.

The chain combines TRBV7-2 with TRBJ1-2; 9 nucleotides agree with TRBD1. This CDR3 spans 17 amino acids. With V trimmed by 4 bases and J by 0 bases, 9 bases remained unmatched. Germline CDR1 and CDR2: SGHTA and FQGNSA. The DNA for the CDR3 is TGTGCCAGCAGCTCACCCGGGACAGGGATAACTAACTATGGCTACACCTTC. Its protein product is CASSSPGTGITNYGYTF.

Regarding this clone: Germline and junction disagree at one end, which may indicate a read error. The V call is TRBV11-2, the J call TRBJ2-5; D unclear. The J call is in doubt because the DNA end fits TRBJ2-7 better. The CDR3 contains 11 residues. CDR1 is SGHAT and CDR2 is FQNNGV in the germline V gene. This CDR3 is CATSHRYEQYF. Written as DNA, the CDR3 is TGTGCCACCAGCCATCGATACGAGCAGTACTTC.